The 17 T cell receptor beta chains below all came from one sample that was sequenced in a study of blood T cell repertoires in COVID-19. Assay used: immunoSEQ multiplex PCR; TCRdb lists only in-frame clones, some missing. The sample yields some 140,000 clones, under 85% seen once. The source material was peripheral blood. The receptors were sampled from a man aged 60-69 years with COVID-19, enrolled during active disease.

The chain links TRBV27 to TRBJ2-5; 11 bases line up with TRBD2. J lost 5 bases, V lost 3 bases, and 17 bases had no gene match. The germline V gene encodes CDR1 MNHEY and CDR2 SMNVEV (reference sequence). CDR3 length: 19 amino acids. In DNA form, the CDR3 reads TGTGCCAGCAGTTTCCCCAGGGGTAGCGGGAGGGTTATTGGGGAGACCCAGTACTTC. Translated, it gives CASSFPRGSGRVIGETQYF.

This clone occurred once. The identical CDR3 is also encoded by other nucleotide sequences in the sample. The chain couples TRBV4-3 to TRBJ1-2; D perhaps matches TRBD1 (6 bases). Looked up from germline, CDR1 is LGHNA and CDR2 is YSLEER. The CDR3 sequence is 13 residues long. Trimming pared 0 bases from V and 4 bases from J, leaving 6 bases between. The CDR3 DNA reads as TGCGCCAGCAGCCAAGACAGGGGCTATGGCTACACCTTC. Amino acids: CASSQDRGYGYTF.

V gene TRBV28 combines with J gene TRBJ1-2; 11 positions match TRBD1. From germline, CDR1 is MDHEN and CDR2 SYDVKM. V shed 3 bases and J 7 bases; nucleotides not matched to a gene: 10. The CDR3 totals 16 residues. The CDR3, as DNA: TGTGCCAGCAGTTTTGCTGTCGGGACAGGGGGATCTGGCTACACCTTC. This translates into CASSFAVGTGGSGYTF.

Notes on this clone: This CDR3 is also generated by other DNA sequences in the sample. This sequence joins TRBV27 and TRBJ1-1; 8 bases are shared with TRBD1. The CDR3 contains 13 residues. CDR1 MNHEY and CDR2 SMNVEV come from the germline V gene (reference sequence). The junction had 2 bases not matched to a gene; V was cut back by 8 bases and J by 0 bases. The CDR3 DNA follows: TGTGCCAGCGGGGGACAGGTGAACACTGAAGCTTTCTTT. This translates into CASGGQVNTEAFF.

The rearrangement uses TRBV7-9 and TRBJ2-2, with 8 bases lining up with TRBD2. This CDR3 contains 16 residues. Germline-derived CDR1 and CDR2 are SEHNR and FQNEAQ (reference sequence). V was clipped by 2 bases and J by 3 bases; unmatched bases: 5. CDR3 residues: CASSLKAGGYTGELFF. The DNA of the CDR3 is TGTGCCAGCAGCTTAAAGGCGGGGGGTTACACCGGGGAGCTGTTTTTT.

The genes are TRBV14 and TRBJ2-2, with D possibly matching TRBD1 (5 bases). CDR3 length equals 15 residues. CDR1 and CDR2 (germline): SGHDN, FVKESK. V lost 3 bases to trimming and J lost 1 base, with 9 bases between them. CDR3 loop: CASSQDNLNTGELFF. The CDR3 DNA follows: TGTGCCAGCAGCCAGGACAATTTGAACACCGGGGAGCTGTTTTTT. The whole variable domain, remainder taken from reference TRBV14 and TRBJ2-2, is EAGVTQFPSHSVIEKGQTVTLRCDPISGHDNLYWYRRVMGKEIKFLLHFVKESKQDESGMPNNRFLAERTGGTYSTLKVQPAELEDSGVYFCASSQDNLNTGELFFGEGSRLTVL.

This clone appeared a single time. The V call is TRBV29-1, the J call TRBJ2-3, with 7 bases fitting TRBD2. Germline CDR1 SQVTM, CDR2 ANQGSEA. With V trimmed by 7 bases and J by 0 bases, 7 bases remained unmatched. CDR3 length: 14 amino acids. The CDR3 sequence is CSAGEGGSTDTQYF. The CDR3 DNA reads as TGCAGCGCCGGGGAGGGCGGAAGCACAGATACGCAGTATTTT.

CDR3 nucleotides: TGTGCCAGCAGCCCGGGCGGGACAGGGAATGAAAAACTGTTTTTT. Encoded protein: CASSPGGTGNEKLFF. The chain has TRBV28 and TRBJ1-4; 9 nucleotides line up with TRBD1. Germline trimming cut 6 bases from V and 5 bases from J; bases unmatched to any gene: 7. The length of the CDR3 is 15 residues. Germline V gene data show CDR1 as MDHEN and CDR2 as SYDVKM. Full variable domain (outside the CDR3, taken from reference TRBV28 and TRBJ1-4): DVKVTQSSRYLVKRTGEKVFLECVQDMDHENMFWYRQDPGLGLRLIYFSYDVKMKEKGDIPEGYSVSREKKERFSLILESASTNQTSMYLCASSPGGTGNEKLFFGSGTQLSVL.

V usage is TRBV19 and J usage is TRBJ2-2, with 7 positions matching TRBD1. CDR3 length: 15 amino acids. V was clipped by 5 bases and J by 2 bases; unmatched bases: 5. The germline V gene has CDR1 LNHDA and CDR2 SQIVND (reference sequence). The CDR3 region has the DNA TGTGCCAGTAGTCCGCGACAGGGAAACACCGGGGAGCTGTTTTTT. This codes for CASSPRQGNTGELFF.

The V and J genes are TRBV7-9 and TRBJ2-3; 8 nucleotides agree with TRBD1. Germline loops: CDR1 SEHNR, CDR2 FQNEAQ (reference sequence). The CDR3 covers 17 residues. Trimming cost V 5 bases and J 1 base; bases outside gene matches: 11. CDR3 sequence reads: CASSAYGTGGGTDTQYF. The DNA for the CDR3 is TGTGCCAGCAGCGCCTACGGGACAGGAGGAGGCACAGATACGCAGTATTTT.

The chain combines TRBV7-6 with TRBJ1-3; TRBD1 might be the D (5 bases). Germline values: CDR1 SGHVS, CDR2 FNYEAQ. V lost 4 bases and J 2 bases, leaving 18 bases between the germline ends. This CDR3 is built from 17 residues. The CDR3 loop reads CASSSEVTGLAGNTIYF. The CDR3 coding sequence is TGTGCCAGCAGCTCAGAGGTTACAGGTTTAGCTGGAAACACCATATATTTT.

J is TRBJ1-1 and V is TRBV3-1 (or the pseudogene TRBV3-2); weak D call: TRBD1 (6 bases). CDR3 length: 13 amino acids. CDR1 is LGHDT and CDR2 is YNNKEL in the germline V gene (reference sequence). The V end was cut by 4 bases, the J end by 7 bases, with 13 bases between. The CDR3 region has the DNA TGTGCCAGCAGCCGAGACTACAGGGTTGAAGCTTTCTTT. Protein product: CASSRDYRVEAFF.

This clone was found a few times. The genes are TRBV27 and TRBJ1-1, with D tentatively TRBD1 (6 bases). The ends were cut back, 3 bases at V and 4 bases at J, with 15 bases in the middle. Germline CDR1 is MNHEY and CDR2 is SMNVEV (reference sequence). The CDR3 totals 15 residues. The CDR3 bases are TGTGCCAGCAGTTTGGGGACAACGATGGGCACTGAAGCTTTCTTT. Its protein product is CASSLGTTMGTEAFF.

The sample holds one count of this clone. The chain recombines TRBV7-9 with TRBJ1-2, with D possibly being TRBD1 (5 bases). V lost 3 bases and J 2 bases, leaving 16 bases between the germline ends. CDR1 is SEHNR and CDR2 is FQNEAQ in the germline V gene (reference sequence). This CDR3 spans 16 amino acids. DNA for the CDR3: TGTGCCAGCAGCTTTGGCGGTACAGGCCTAAACTATGGCTACACCTTC. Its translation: CASSFGGTGLNYGYTF.

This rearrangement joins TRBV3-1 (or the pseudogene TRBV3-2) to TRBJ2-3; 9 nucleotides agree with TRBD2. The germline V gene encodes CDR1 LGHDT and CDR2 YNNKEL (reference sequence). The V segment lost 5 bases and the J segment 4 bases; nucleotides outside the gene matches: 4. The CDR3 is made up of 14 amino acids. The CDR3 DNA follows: TGTGCCAGCAGCGCGGGGGGGCGCCCAGATACGCAGTATTTT. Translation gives CASSAGGRPDTQYF.

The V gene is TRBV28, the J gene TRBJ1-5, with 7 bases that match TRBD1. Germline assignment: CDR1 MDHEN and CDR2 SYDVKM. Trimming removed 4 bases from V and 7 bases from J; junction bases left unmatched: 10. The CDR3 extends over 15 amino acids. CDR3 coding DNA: TGTGCCAGCAGTTCAGGACAGGTAGGATTGCAGCCCCAGCATTTT. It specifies CASSSGQVGLQPQHF.

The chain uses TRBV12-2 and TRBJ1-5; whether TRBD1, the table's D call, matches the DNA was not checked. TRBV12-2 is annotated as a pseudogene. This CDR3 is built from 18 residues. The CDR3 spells CASRSKITGIDSNQPQHF. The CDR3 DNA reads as TGTGCAAGTCGCTCCAAAATCACAGGAATAGATAGCAATCAGCCCCAGCATTTT.